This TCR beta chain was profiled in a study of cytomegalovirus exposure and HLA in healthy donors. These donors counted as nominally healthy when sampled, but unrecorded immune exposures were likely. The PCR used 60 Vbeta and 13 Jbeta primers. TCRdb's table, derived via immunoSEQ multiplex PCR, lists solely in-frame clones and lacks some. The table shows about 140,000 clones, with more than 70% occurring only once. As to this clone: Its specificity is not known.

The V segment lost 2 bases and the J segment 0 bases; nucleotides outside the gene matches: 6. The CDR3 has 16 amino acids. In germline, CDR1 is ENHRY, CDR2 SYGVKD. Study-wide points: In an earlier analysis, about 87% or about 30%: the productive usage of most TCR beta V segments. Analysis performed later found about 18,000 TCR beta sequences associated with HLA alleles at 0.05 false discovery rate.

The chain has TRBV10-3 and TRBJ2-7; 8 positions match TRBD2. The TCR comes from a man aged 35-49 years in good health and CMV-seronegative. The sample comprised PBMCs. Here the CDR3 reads CAISEASGLGSYEQYF. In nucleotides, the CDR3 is TGTGCCATCAGTGAGGCTAGCGGGCTGGGCTCCTACGAGCAGTACTTC.